These T cell receptor beta chains were read from a single sample in a study of memory CD4+ T cells and cytomegalovirus serostatus. The repertoire was sequenced with immunoSEQ multiplex PCR; TCRdb's copy has only in-frame clones and lacks some. The table lists tens of thousands of clones, approximately 78% of them singletons. The sample was memory CD4+ T cells from blood. All receptors derive from an adult in good health and CMV-seronegative. Both conserved end residues are part of each CDR3. A D gene is named only where the DNA matches it firmly. Size is stated for part of the rows, as once, few or many counts, or as a class when the clone is expanded.

v_gene	abundance	d_gene	len	j_gene	CDR3aa	CDR3nt
TRBV7-2	-	-	13	TRBJ1-3	CASSLWQGNTIYF	TGTGCCAGCAGCTTATGGCAGGGAAACACCATATATTTT
TRBV19	-	-	13	TRBJ2-1	CASSLASTLEQFF	TGTGCCAGTAGTCTTGCATCAACACTTGAGCAGTTCTTC
TRBV6-5	-	-	14	TRBJ1-1	CASSYEIEGTEAFF	TGTGCCAGCAGTTACGAAATCGAAGGCACTGAAGCTTTCTTT
TRBV6-1	-	-	17	TRBJ2-1	CASSEAASRALYNEQFF	TGTGCCAGCAGTGAAGCAGCATCCAGGGCCCTATACAATGAGCAGTTCTTC
TRBV28	-	TRBD2	16	TRBJ2-5	CASSKGLAGTQETQYF	TGTGCCAGCAGTAAGGGACTAGCGGGCACCCAAGAGACCCAGTACTTC
TRBV5-4	once	-	18	TRBJ1-2	CASSLPQLGSQGNYGYTF	TGTGCCAGCAGCTTGCCTCAACTGGGTTCCCAAGGGAACTATGGCTACACCTTC
TRBV2	once	-	11	TRBJ1-1	CASRRQAEAFF	TGTGCCAGCAGGCGACAGGCTGAAGCTTTCTTT
TRBV10-3	once	-	14	TRBJ2-3	CAISESTRTDTQYF	TGTGCCATCAGTGAGTCTACTCGCACAGATACGCAGTATTTT
TRBV18	-	-	17	TRBJ2-2	CATPRKQATANTGELFF	TGTGCCACCCCTCGTAAGCAGGCTACCGCGAACACCGGGGAGCTGTTTTTT
TRBV9	-	-	16	TRBJ1-3	CASSVVEGSSGNTIYF	TGTGCCAGCAGCGTAGTTGAGGGGAGCTCTGGAAACACCATATATTTT
TRBV5-6	-	TRBD1	15	TRBJ1-5	CASSFLQGANQPQHF	TGTGCCAGCAGTTTCCTACAGGGGGCGAATCAGCCCCAGCATTTT
TRBV5-1	-	TRBD1	12	TRBJ2-7	CASSSQGAEQYF	TGCGCCAGCAGCTCCCAGGGGGCAGAGCAGTACTTC
TRBV28	-	-	15	TRBJ2-3	CASTIGTPGADTQYF	TGTGCCAGCACCATTGGGACCCCGGGGGCAGATACGCAGTATTTT
TRBV7-8	-	-	19	TRBJ2-2	CASSSPQALRTANTGELFF	TGTGCCAGCAGCTCCCCTCAGGCGCTCCGGACAGCCAACACCGGGGAGCTGTTTTTT
TRBV29-1	-	-	12	TRBJ1-4	CSVEDGAKKLFF	TGCAGCGTTGAGGACGGGGCGAAAAAACTGTTTTTT
TRBV29-1	-	TRBD1	16	TRBJ2-7	CSVELGQGVLTYEQYF	TGCAGCGTTGAATTGGGACAGGGGGTTTTGACCTACGAGCAGTACTTC
TRBV5-5	-	-	14	TRBJ2-7	CASSLVGRSYEQYF	TGTGCCAGCAGCTTGGTAGGCAGGTCCTACGAGCAGTACTTC
TRBV7-2	few	-	14	TRBJ1-1	CASSLTWQATEAFF	TGTGCCAGCAGTCTTACGTGGCAGGCCACTGAAGCTTTCTTT
TRBV19	once	-	17	TRBJ1-3	CASRMAAQGPPGNTIYF	TGTGCCAGTAGGATGGCAGCACAGGGCCCTCCTGGAAACACCATATATTTT
TRBV28	-	-	14	TRBJ1-3	CASIGSGAGNTIYF	TGTGCCAGCATAGGGTCCGGGGCTGGAAACACCATATATTTT
TRBV5-1	once	-	14	TRBJ1-2	CASSDAGLRNGYTF	TGCGCCAGCAGCGACGCCGGGCTCAGGAATGGCTACACCTTC
TRBV6-6	-	-	14	TRBJ1-3	CASKWGESGNTIYF	TGTGCCAGCAAATGGGGGGAATCCGGAAACACCATATATTTT
TRBV12-2	-	-	16	TRBJ2-7	CASRPPTGRYLREQYF	TGTGCAAGTCGCCCCCCTACGGGACGCTACTTAAGAGAGCAGTACTTC
TRBV5-1	-	TRBD1	15	TRBJ1-4	CASSLEGTGEEKLFF	TGCGCCAGCAGCTTGGAAGGGACAGGGGAAGAAAAACTGTTTTTT
TRBV5-5	once	-	13	TRBJ2-7	CASSSAARYEQYF	TGTGCCAGCAGCTCGGCGGCCCGCTACGAGCAGTACTTC
TRBV19	-	TRBD1	15	TRBJ1-2	CASSNYRGKGYGYTF	TGTGCCAGTAGTAATTACAGGGGGAAGGGCTATGGCTACACCTTC
TRBV11-2	-	-	15	TRBJ2-7	CASSSLRGFSYEQYF	TGTGCCAGCAGCTCCCTTCGGGGGTTCTCCTACGAGCAGTACTTC
TRBV7-6	-	-	12	TRBJ2-7	CASSIDNYEQYF	TGTGCCAGCAGCATCGACAACTACGAGCAGTACTTC
TRBV10-3	-	TRBD1	17	TRBJ1-1	CAISEGTGGSGKTEAFF	TGTGCCATCAGTGAGGGGACAGGGGGCTCTGGAAAAACTGAAGCTTTCTTT
TRBV7-9	-	TRBD2	15	TRBJ2-5	CASSLASGGSETQYF	TGTGCCAGCAGCTTAGCGAGCGGGGGGTCAGAGACCCAGTACTTC
TRBV5-1	-	TRBD1	14	TRBJ2-1	CASSSGQGYNEQFF	TGCGCCAGCAGCTCTGGACAGGGCTACAATGAGCAGTTCTTC
TRBV6-5	few	TRBD2	15	TRBJ2-7	CASRAASGRGAEQYF	TGTGCCAGCAGGGCCGCCAGCGGGAGGGGGGCCGAGCAGTACTTC
TRBV18	-	-	12	TRBJ1-1	CASSVGAAEAFF	TGTGCCAGCTCAGTGGGGGCAGCTGAAGCTTTCTTT
TRBV4-2	-	TRBD2	15	TRBJ2-5	CASSSLAGGRETQYF	TGTGCCAGCAGCTCATTAGCGGGGGGCAGAGAGACCCAGTACTTC
TRBV7-9	-	TRBD2	16	TRBJ2-7	CASSPPGREVTYEQYF	TGTGCCAGCAGCCCCCCGGGGCGGGAGGTAACCTACGAGCAGTACTTC
TRBV25-1	-	TRBD1	14	TRBJ2-1	CASNRQGSSNEQFF	TGTGCCAGCAATCGACAGGGGTCCTCGAATGAGCAGTTCTTC
TRBV18	few	-	12	TRBJ2-1	CASSRVEGEQFF	TGTGCCAGCTCACGCGTAGAGGGTGAGCAGTTCTTC
TRBV4-1	once	TRBD2	16	TRBJ2-3	CASSPSPGGSTDTQYF	TGCGCCAGCAGCCCTTCCCCGGGAGGAAGCACAGATACGCAGTATTTT
TRBV2	-	TRBD2	15	TRBJ2-1	CASKREGFAYNEQFF	TGTGCCAGCAAGAGGGAGGGGTTTGCCTACAATGAGCAGTTCTTC
TRBV2	-	TRBD1	15	TRBJ1-5	CASRSRGLGNQPQHF	TGTGCCAGCAGATCAAGGGGGCTAGGCAATCAGCCCCAGCATTTT
TRBV18	-	-	17	TRBJ2-1	CASSPPGPSRASNEQFF	TGTGCCAGCTCACCACCGGGACCCTCTCGGGCCAGCAATGAGCAGTTCTTC
TRBV7-2	-	-	13	TRBJ1-5	CASSLEVAQPQHF	TGTGCCAGCAGCTTAGAGGTAGCTCAGCCCCAGCATTTT